This TCR beta chain was found in a study of T cell responses to AZD1222 COVID-19 vaccine (dated by TCRdb to 2020 to 2022). As for the study more broadly: TCR sequencing covered more than 230 trial participants: 200 to 220 given two doses of AZD1222 and approximately 26 given two doses of MenACWY control vaccine. Enrollment into the trials was organized by age into subgroups of 18-55, 56-69 and 70-plus years, and those subgroups contained approximately 160, 26 and 62 TCR-sequenced participants, respectively. Overall study outcomes, separate from this receptor: In the small 56-69-year group, the increase in depth fell short of significance, most likely because of low power. CD4 TCRs associated with the vaccine covered the entire spike protein, and the dominant responses were in regions 160-218 and 743-854. Spike-specific TCR breadth and depth rose significantly after two AZD1222 doses compared with day 0 and with MenACWY recipients. Only six AZD1222 recipients were SARS-CoV-2 seropositive at baseline, limiting conclusions about previously exposed vaccinees. Reportedly, close to half of the unique spike-specific TCRs recognized epitopes lying outside the regions that are mutated in the B.1.351 and B.1.1.7 variants. Because no day 14 peak-response samples were available, the repertoires could be characterized only after the peak T cell response. Participants were mostly white British and included more females than males, and it was suggested by the authors that clonal diversity may have been underestimated.

The sample's time point label, in plain terms: about 28 days (+/-7) after the second vaccine dose. AZD1222 recipients given second doses at about 4 weeks or at about 12 weeks were pooled, since spike-specific TCR depth and breadth were not found to differ between the two schedules. Samples from vaccinated people were obtained from the UK trials COV001 and COV002, which included a single-blind randomized controlled phase 2/3 trial of AZD1222 (ChAdOx1 nCoV-19) in healthy adults. Trial participant PBMC samples were collected at day 0 and day 28 after the second dose for TCRbeta chain sequencing. Details on this clone: Its antigen specificity is not known. No base quality information exists; no much larger clone differs at one position.

Including cysteine and phenylalanine, the CDR3 has 14 amino acids. Only the CDR3 region is kept as DNA, spanning 42 bases read in frame from base 1. The germline V gene encodes CDR1 SGHDN and CDR2 FVKESK. Trimming removed 2 bases from V and 1 base from J, leaving 9 bases between the germline ends. The CDR3 regions of human TCRbeta chains were analyzed by immunosequencing. Per the authors' processing: Repertoire TCRs were checked for matches against a reference library of SARS-CoV-2-specific TCRs that had been generated using the MIRA antigen-specificity platform. Breadth was defined as the fraction of unique TCRs that were SARS-CoV-2-associated. Depth was defined as the fraction of total T cells that were SARS-CoV-2-associated. Using the MIRA data, every spike-specific TCR was mapped to the spike region that the TCR reacted to and assigned to either a CD4 or a CD8 class. Log10-transformed breadth and depth values were compared by one-way ANOVA with Sidak's multiple comparisons tests. Imported from immuneACCESS, the table was reduced by TCRdb to in-frame sequences with V and J called. These copies leave out some clones; in studies compared against another copy, an unresolved V gene accounts for under half, and the cause of the remainder is not known. D and trimming come from the DNA, and the V and J calls and clone size come from that table. The sample profile shows approximately 140,000 clones; about 90% of them were found once. Clones ranked in the top ten supply about 4% of the sample.

Source: peripheral blood, taken 28 days after the second AZD1222 dose. This sequence uses TRBV14 and TRBJ2-7, with an unclear D gene assignment. This receptor was identified in an adult who received the AZD1222 COVID-19 vaccine. The CDR3 region has the sequence CASSQLEDSYEQYF. The DNA sequence is given as TGTGCCAGCAGCCAATTGGAAGATTCCTACGAGCAGTACTTC.